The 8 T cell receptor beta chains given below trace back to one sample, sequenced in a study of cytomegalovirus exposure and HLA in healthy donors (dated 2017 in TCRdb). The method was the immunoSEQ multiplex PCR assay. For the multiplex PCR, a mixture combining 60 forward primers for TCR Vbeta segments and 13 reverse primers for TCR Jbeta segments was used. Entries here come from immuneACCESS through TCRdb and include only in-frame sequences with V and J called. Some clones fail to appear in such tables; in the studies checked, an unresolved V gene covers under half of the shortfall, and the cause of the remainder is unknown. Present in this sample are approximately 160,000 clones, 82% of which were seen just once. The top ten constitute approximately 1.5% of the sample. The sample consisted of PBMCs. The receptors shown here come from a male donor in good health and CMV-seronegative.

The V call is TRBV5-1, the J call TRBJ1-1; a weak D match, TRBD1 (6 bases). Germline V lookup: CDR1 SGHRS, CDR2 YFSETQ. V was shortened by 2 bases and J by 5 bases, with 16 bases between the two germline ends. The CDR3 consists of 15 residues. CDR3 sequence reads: CASSFYGGLRTEAFF. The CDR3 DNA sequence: TGCGCCAGCAGCTTTTACGGGGGGCTACGAACTGAAGCTTTCTTT.

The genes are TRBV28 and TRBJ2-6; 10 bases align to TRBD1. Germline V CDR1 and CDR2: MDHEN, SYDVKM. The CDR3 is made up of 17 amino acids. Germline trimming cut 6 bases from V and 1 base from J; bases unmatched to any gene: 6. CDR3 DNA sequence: TGTGCCAGCAGCGGGGACAGGGGCCATTCTGGGGCCAACGTCCTGACTTTC. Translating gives CASSGDRGHSGANVLTF.

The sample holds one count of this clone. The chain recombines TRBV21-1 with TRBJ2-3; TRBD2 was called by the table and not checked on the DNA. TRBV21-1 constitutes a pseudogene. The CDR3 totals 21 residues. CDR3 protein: CASSNPNASGGSTPHTDTQYF. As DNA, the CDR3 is TGTGCCAGCAGCAACCCGAACGCTAGCGGGGGAAGTACACCCCACACAGATACGCAGTATTTT.

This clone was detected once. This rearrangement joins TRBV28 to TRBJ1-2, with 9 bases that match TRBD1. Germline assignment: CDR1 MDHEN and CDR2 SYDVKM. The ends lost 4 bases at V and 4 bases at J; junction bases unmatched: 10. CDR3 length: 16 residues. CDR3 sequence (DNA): TGTGCCAGCAGTTCCCCCACAGGGGGCGCCTTCTATGGCTACACCTTC. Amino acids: CASSSPTGGAFYGYTF.

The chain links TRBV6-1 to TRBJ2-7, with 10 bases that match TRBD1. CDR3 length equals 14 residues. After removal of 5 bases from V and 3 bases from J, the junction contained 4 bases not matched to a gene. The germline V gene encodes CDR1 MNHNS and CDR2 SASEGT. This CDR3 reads CASSSGTGVYEQYF. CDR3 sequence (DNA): TGTGCCAGCAGTTCCGGGACAGGGGTCTACGAGCAGTACTTC.

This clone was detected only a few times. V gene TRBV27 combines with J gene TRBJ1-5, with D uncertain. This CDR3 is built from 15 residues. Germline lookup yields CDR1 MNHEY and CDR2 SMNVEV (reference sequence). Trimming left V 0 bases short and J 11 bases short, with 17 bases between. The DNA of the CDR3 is TGTGCCAGCAGTTTATCGTCTCTGGACCCGCGGGCCCAGCATTTT. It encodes CASSLSSLDPRAQHF.

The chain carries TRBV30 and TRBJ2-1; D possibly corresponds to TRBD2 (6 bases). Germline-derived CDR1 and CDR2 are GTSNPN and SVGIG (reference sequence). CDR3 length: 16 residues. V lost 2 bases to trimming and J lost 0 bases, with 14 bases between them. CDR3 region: CAWSPSSGYSYNEQFF. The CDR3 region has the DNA TGTGCCTGGAGTCCCAGTAGCGGATACTCCTACAATGAGCAGTTCTTC.

Here the CDR3 reads CASSPPGTADEAFF. The CDR3 DNA follows: TGTGCCAGCAGCCCCCCCGGGACAGCAGATGAAGCTTTCTTT. The chain links TRBV7-9 to TRBJ1-1; 7 positions agree with TRBD1. V dropped 5 bases and J dropped 7; count of bases not matched to a gene: 10. Germline V gene sequence: CDR1 SEHNR, CDR2 FQNEAQ (reference sequence). There are 14 residues in the CDR3.